This T cell receptor (beta chain) came from a study of CD8 T cells in ankylosing spondylitis (dated 2017 in TCRdb). In terms of the full investigation: To find TCR variants linked to disease, the study profiled T cell receptor beta repertoires in ankylosing spondylitis patients and healthy donors. The whole study cohort included about a hundred healthy donors and 25 or so ankylosing spondylitis patients. Samples of peripheral blood were taken, and for ankylosing spondylitis patients, synovial fluid was collected as well. General conclusions and limits of the study: Some TCR beta motif variants had previously been reported in synovial fluid and blood of reactive arthritis patients, which suggested common disease-initiation mechanisms. The disease-linked clones had a CD8+ phenotype and were found at relatively low frequencies in peripheral blood. According to the report, matched synovial fluid samples from ankylosing spondylitis patients were significantly enriched for the disease-linked clones. Blood from ankylosing spondylitis patients appeared to be characterized by a TCR beta motif composed of about eight highly homologous amino acid variants.

On this clonotype itself: Its target antigen remains unknown. No qualities accompany the bases; no much larger clone lies one base away.

The CDR3 starts with the cysteine, ends with the phenylalanine, and has 15 residues. Left in the record is the CDR3 DNA by itself, 45 bases read in frame from the first base. From a lookup of the germline V gene (reference sequence), CDR1 and CDR2 are MNHEY and SMNVEV. The germline V end is reduced by 0 bases and the J end by 5 bases; junction bases left unmatched: 5. The sample was run on an Illumina HiSeq 2500. Quantitative 5'-RACE with molecular barcodes was the method used to prepare the TCR beta libraries. Regarding the original processing steps: A new computational method based on a probabilistic model of VDJ rearrangement was used to identify disease-linked TCR variants. TCRdb trimmed the raw reads at Q25, called clones with MiXCR and kept productive beta chains. Identical CDR3 proteins give one entry, which carries the most common genes and DNA. TCRdb, not the original authors, processed these V and J calls. The sample includes under 450,000 distinct CDR3 sequences, with more than 20% observed a single time. Under 15% of the sample is taken by the ten largest.

The sequence joins TRBV27 to TRBJ1-1; 8 central nucleotides agree with TRBD1. The sequenced sample was blood, either unsorted or a sorted T cell fraction (not recorded which). The clonotype comes from a male donor with ankylosing spondylitis or in good health (not recorded which). The encoded CDR3 is CASSLSSGGHTEAFF. In nucleotides, the sequence is TGTGCCAGCAGTTTATCCTCAGGGGGCCATACTGAAGCTTTCTTT.